A selection of T cell receptor beta chains follows, all from one sample in a study of T cells expressing NK-cell markers. TCRdb reprocessed the 5' RACE reads; each CDR3 protein has one entry and no DNA is given. The sample table includes 300,000 or so distinct CDR3 sequences. Sequencing was done on a sample of blood T cells: a sorted CD56 or NKG2C T cell subset, CD4+ or CD8+ T cells, or bulk PBMC T cells (not recorded which). These receptors were collected from a woman between 18 and 75 years old in good health. CDR3s include the opening cysteine and the closing phenylalanine or tryptophan. The order of the fields is V gene, J gene, CDR3 length, CDR3 protein.

>TRBV5-1|TRBJ2-7|13
CASNPMGRYEQYF
>TRBV18|TRBJ2-7|11
CASSPKDEQYF
>TRBV4-3|TRBJ2-3|14
CASSLGAGSDTQYF
>TRBV5-4|TRBJ2-3|16
CASSRSGRLFTDTQYF
>TRBV18|TRBJ2-7|15
CASSPPSRDSYEQYF
>TRBV20-1|TRBJ2-3|16
CSAPPGTSGSGDTQYF
>TRBV5-4|TRBJ2-5|14
CASSTPPTQETQYF
>TRBV7-8|TRBJ2-2|18
CASSQIASGRGYTGELFF
>TRBV18|TRBJ2-3|15
CASSPYTGRADTQYF
>TRBV6-1|TRBJ2-3|18
CASRGHGLAGGYTDTQYF
>TRBV5-4|TRBJ1-1|12
CASSLLGSTAFF
>TRBV25-1|TRBJ1-4|15
CASSESGTGNEKLFF
>TRBV5-1|TRBJ1-5|14
CASSLGGTNQPQHF
>TRBV6-4|TRBJ2-2|19
CASSAQGARYGGDTGELFF
>TRBV20-1|TRBJ2-1|13
CSAREGLAGIVFF
>TRBV5-1|TRBJ1-3|15
CASSSQGAGGNTIYF
>TRBV28|TRBJ1-2|14
CASSPGTRSYGYTF
>TRBV7-9|TRBJ2-3|17
CASSKLRGPLFGDTQYF
>TRBV5-6|TRBJ1-5|14
CASSVTGSNQPQHF
>TRBV27|TRBJ2-7|16
CASSTHQTSGRAEQYF
>TRBV10-3|TRBJ2-3|13
CAISPSPGDTQYF
>TRBV18|TRBJ1-1|16
CASSPPPGGINTEAFF
>TRBV5-1|TRBJ2-1|15
CASSLAFYTYNEQFF
>TRBV24-1|TRBJ2-1|18
CATSDWTSGKYFYNEQFF
>TRBV20-1|TRBJ2-5|13
CSARTGSLETQYF
>TRBV6-2/TRBV6-3|TRBJ1-5|13
CASMGQQRQPQHF
>TRBV5-1|TRBJ1-1|16
CASSSSGSTLNTEAFF
>TRBV5-1|TRBJ1-2|15
CASSQIDRGAYGYTF
>TRBV20-1|TRBJ2-4|15
CSARPTSGGWDIQYF
>TRBV28|TRBJ2-1|14
CASSEKAAYNEQFF
>TRBV20-1|TRBJ1-3|16
CSARPLGRDPGNTIYF
>TRBV20-1|TRBJ2-1|12
CSARFGDNEPFF
>TRBV29-1|TRBJ2-1|12
CSAGPRGNEQFF
>TRBV10-3|TRBJ2-7|13
CAISDWLDYEQYF
>TRBV7-2|TRBJ2-5|14
CASSDASGAIIKYF
>TRBV2|TRBJ2-5|13
CASSAVVRETQYF
>TRBV10-2|TRBJ2-3|14
CASRLAGNTDTQYF
>TRBV7-2|TRBJ2-1|15
CASAKTSGSRGEQFF
>TRBV6-5|TRBJ1-1|16
CASSYSKGFLNTEAFF
>TRBV12-3/TRBV12-4|TRBJ2-6|15
CASSLVFSGANVLTF
>TRBV20-1|TRBJ1-3|15
CSALPDGPSGNTIYF
>TRBV29-1|TRBJ2-2|14
CSVNRDRNTGELFF
>TRBV18|TRBJ1-1|12
CASSPRADITFF
>TRBV7-2|TRBJ2-1|14
CASSSPGTYNEQFF
>TRBV20-1|TRBJ1-6|14
CSARGQGANSPLHF
>TRBV6-2/TRBV6-3|TRBJ2-6|20
CASSYNGGTPVSSGANVLTF